This T cell receptor beta chain was documented in a study of blood T cell repertoires in COVID-19. Study summary: Samples came from the United States, Italy and Spain, spanning acute and convalescent COVID-19.

In the authors' workflow: The authors estimated nucleated cell counts from reference gene primer amplification. Profiling relied on immunoSEQ multiplex PCR, and the TCRdb table lists in-frame clones only, not all of them. D and trimming were read from the DNA, whereas the V and J calls and clone size are those reported in that table. In the table there are approximately 120,000 clones, roughly 83% of which are singletons. The V end was cut by 3 bases, the J end by 6 bases, with 11 bases between. This CDR3 is built from 13 residues. Germline V CDR1 and CDR2: GTSNPN, SVGIG (reference sequence). The TCR sequence derives from a man in his forties or fifties with active or convalescent COVID-19. Sequencing was performed on peripheral blood. The J gene is TRBJ2-2, the V gene TRBV30; no clear D gene. This chain's CDR3 is CAWSPTPAGELFF. CDR3 in DNA: TGTGCCTGGAGCCCCACCCCAGCCGGGGAGCTGTTTTTT.